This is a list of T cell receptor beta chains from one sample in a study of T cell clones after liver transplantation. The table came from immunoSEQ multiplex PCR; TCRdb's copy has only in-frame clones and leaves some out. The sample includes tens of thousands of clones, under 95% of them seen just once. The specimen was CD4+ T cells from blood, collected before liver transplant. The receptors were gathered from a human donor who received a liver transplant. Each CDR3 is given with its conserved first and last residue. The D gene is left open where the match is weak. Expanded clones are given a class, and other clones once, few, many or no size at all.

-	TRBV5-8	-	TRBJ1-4	CASSLDRRIF	TGTGCCAGCAGCCTCGACAGGCGGATTTTT
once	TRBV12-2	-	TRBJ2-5	CASRSGQGQETQYF	TGTGCAAGTCGCTCGGGACAGGGCCAAGAGACCCAGTACTTC
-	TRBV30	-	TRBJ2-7	CAWSYPPILTSYEQYF	TGTGCCTGGAGTTATCCCCCCATCCTAACCTCCTACGAGCAGTACTTC
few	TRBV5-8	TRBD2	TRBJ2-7	CASSLMSGTGEQYF	TGTGCCAGCAGCTTGATGAGCGGGACGGGTGAGCAGTACTTC
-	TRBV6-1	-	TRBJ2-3	CASSEQGVTDTQYF	TGTGCCAGCAGTGAACAGGGAGTTACAGATACGCAGTATTTT
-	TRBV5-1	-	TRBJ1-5	CASSFGGDQPQHF	TGCGCCAGCAGTTTCGGAGGGGATCAGCCCCAGCATTTT
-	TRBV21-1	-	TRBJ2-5	CASSRVGGSGETQYF	TGTGCCAGCAGCAGGGTAGGCGGGAGCGGAGAGACCCAGTACTTC
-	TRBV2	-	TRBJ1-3	CASTPSSGNTIYF	TGTGCCAGCACACCGAGCTCTGGAAACACCATATATTTT
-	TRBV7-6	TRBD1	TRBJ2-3	CASSLGVARQGADTQYF	TGTGCCAGCAGCTTAGGAGTTGCGAGACAGGGGGCAGATACGCAGTATTTT
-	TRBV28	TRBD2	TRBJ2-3	CASSLASGSPDTQYF	TGTGCCAGCAGTTTGGCTAGCGGGAGCCCAGATACGCAGTATTTT
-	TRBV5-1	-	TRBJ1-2	CASSLESRRDLSDGYTF	TGCGCCAGCAGCTTGGAGAGTCGCAGGGACCTATCGGATGGCTACACCTTC
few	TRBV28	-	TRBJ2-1	CASTPGVGDEQFF	TGTGCCAGCACCCCTGGGGTCGGCGACGAGCAGTTCTTC
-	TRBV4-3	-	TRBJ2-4	CASSQEPGRVQYF	TGCGCCAGCAGCCAAGAGCCCGGAAGGGTTCAGTACTTC
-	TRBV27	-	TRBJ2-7	CASSHKGTDEQYF	TGTGCCAGCAGTCACAAGGGGACGGACGAGCAGTACTTC
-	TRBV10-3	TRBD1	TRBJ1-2	CAISESGQGGDGYTF	TGTGCCATCAGTGAGTCGGGACAGGGGGGAGATGGCTACACCTTC
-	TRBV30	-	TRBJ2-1	CAWIGDHYNEQFF	TGTGCCTGGATTGGCGATCACTACAATGAGCAGTTCTTC
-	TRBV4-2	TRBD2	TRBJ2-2	CASSHVLAGKTGELFF	TGTGCCAGCAGCCACGTACTAGCGGGAAAAACCGGGGAGCTGTTTTTT
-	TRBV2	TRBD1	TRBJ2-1	CASRGTGGLGNEQFF	TGTGCCAGCAGGGGGACAGGGGGACTTGGCAATGAGCAGTTCTTC
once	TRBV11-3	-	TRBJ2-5	CANSLSVDRFQETQYF	TGTGCCAACAGCCTATCCGTTGACAGATTCCAAGAGACCCAGTACTTC
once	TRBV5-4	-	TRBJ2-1	CASSRQGSEQFF	TGTGCCAGCAGCCGTCAGGGTTCTGAGCAGTTCTTC
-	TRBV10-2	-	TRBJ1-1	CASSVSSREAFF	TGCGCCAGCAGTGTTTCCTCGAGAGAAGCTTTCTTT
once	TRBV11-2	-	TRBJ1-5	CASSYGGGNQPQHF	TGTGCCAGCAGCTATGGAGGGGGCAATCAGCCCCAGCATTTT
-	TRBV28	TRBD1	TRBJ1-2	CASSSGQGRISYTF	TGTGCCAGCAGTTCCGGACAGGGGCGGATTAGCTACACCTTC
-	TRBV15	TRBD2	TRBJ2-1	CATSRGTSGLINEQFF	TGTGCCACCAGCAGAGGGACTAGCGGGTTAATCAATGAGCAGTTCTTC
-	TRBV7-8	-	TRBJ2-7	CASSFGGKYEQYF	TGTGCCAGCAGCTTTGGGGGGAAATACGAGCAGTACTTC
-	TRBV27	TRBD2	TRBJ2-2	CASSPRLAGRTGELFF	TGTGCCAGCAGTCCGCGACTAGCGGGACGCACCGGGGAGCTGTTTTTT
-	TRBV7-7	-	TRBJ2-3	CASSELQGTQYF	TGTGCCAGCAGCGAACTACAGGGTACGCAGTATTTT
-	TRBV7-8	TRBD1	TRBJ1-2	CASSMTGFYGYTF	TGTGCCAGCAGCATGACAGGGTTCTATGGCTACACCTTC
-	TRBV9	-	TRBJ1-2	CASSPDSSNYGYTF	TGTGCCAGCAGCCCGGACAGTTCTAACTATGGCTACACCTTC
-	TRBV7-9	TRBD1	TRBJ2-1	CASSPRTGVSDEQFF	TGTGCCAGCAGCCCTCGGACAGGGGTGAGCGATGAGCAGTTCTTC
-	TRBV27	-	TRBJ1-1	CASSLGGTLRTEAFF	TGTGCCAGCAGTTTAGGGGGGACCCTTCGGACTGAAGCTTTCTTT
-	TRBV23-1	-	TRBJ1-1	CASSQLRCILYLNTEAFF	TGCGCCAGCAGTCAACTTCGGTGCATCCTGTATCTGAACACTGAAGCTTTCTTT
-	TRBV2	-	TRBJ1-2	CASSEGGFGYTF	TGTGCCAGCAGTGAAGGGGGGTTTGGCTACACCTTC
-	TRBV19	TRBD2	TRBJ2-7	CASLSRGSNEQYF	TGTGCCAGTCTGAGTCGCGGGAGTAACGAGCAGTACTTC
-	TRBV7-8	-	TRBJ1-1	CASSSPRGGLDTEAFF	TGTGCCAGCAGCTCCCCCCGGGGCGGTTTGGACACTGAAGCTTTCTTT
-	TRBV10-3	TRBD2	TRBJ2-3	CATRLERRERDTQYF	TGTGCCACCCGGTTGGAGCGGCGGGAGAGGGATACGCAGTATTTT
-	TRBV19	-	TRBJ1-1	CASSVQRDTEAFF	TGTGCCAGTAGTGTCCAGCGGGACACTGAAGCTTTCTTT
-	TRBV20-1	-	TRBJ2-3	CSASPGDTQYF	TGCAGTGCTTCACCCGGAGATACGCAGTATTTT
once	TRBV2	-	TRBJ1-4	CASKVSAATNEKLFF	TGTGCCAGCAAGGTGTCCGCCGCAACTAATGAAAAACTGTTTTTT
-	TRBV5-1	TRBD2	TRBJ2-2	CASSLELAGDTGELFF	TGCGCCAGCAGCTTGGAACTAGCGGGGGACACCGGGGAGCTGTTTTTT
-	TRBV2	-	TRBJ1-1	CASSDAPNTEAFF	TGTGCCAGCAGTGACGCACCTAACACTGAAGCTTTCTTT
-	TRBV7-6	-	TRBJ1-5	CASSLGGAQPQHF	TGTGCCAGCAGCTTAGGGGGAGCTCAGCCCCAGCATTTT
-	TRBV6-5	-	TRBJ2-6	CASSSEYSGANVLTF	TGTGCCAGCAGTTCGGAGTACTCTGGGGCCAACGTCCTGACTTTC
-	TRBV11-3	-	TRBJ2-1	CASSLGRASFYNEQFF	TGTGCCAGCAGCTTAGGGAGGGCCTCCTTCTACAATGAGCAGTTCTTC
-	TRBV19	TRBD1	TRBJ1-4	CASSVTGAGEKLFF	TGTGCCAGTAGTGTTACAGGGGCGGGCGAAAAACTGTTTTTT
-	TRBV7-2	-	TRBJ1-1	CASSPKGGNTEAFF	TGTGCCAGCAGCCCAAAGGGGGGGAACACTGAAGCTTTCTTT
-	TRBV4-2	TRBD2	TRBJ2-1	CASSQDLGEGNNEQFF	TGTGCCAGCAGCCAAGATCTGGGGGAGGGGAACAATGAGCAGTTCTTC
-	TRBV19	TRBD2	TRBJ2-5	CASSSGSSETQYF	TGTGCCAGTTCTAGCGGGAGTAGCGAGACCCAGTACTTC
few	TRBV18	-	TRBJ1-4	CAATEIATNEKLFF	TGTGCGGCGACAGAAATTGCAACTAATGAAAAACTGTTTTTT
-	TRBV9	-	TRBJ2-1	CASSVASSAPLYNEQFF	TGTGCCAGCAGCGTAGCATCTAGCGCGCCCCTATACAATGAGCAGTTCTTC